This entry lists 10 T cell receptor beta chains sequenced from one sample in a study of T cell responses to AZD1222 COVID-19 vaccine. Profiled with immunoSEQ multiplex PCR; TCRdb holds only in-frame clones, not every one. The sample contains approximately 150,000 clones, 75% to 95% of which appear only once. The source was peripheral blood, collected on day 0 of AZD1222 vaccination. The receptor set was obtained from an adult in good health.

This chain connects TRBV3-1 (or the pseudogene TRBV3-2) to TRBJ2-3; D might be TRBD2 (6 bases). Germline CDR1 and CDR2: LGHDT and YNNKEL (reference sequence). Trimming left V 3 bases short and J 4 bases short, with 14 bases between. CDR3 size: 15 residues. CDR3 sequence (DNA): TGTGCCAGCAGCCACGCCCCGGAGGGAGCAGATACGCAGTATTTT. As protein: CASSHAPEGADTQYF.

V is TRBV3-1 (or the pseudogene TRBV3-2) and J is TRBJ1-4; 7 nucleotides agree with TRBD1. Losses at the gene ends were 6 bases for V and 7 bases for J; bases not matched to a gene: 14. Germline V gives CDR1 LGHDT, CDR2 YNNKEL (reference sequence). The CDR3 spans 16 residues. The CDR3 DNA reads TGTGCCAGCAGTTCCGGGACAGCTAATCTTGGTGAAAAACTGTTTTTT. It encodes CASSSGTANLGEKLFF.

DNA for the CDR3: TGTGCCAGCAGCTTGGGGACACTCACTGAAGCTTTCTTT. Translation: CASSLGTLTEAFF. The V call is TRBV5-6, the J call TRBJ1-1; tentatively, D is TRBD1 (5 bases). Trimming took off 0 bases at V and 4 bases at J, with 7 bases between the two ends. The CDR3 length is 13 residues. Germline lookup yields CDR1 SGHDT and CDR2 YYEEEE. The full variable domain, with the rest looked up from reference TRBV5-6 and TRBJ1-1, is DAGVTQSPTHLIKTRGQQVTLRCSPKSGHDTVSWYQQALGQGPQFIFQYYEEEERQRGNFPDRFSGHQFPNYSSELNVNALLLGDSALYLCASSLGTLTEAFFGQGTRLTVV.

The chain links TRBV7-2 to TRBJ1-1; D unclear. The germline gives CDR1 SGHTA, CDR2 FQGNSA. V gave up 3 bases and J gave up 0 bases, with 8 bases separating them. The CDR3 totals 14 residues. The CDR3 DNA sequence: TGTGCCAGCAGCTTCGGATGGATGAACACTGAAGCTTTCTTT. It encodes CASSFGWMNTEAFF. Filled out from reference TRBV7-2 and TRBJ1-1, the complete variable domain reads GAGVSQSPSNKVTEKGKDVELRCDPISGHTALYWYRQSLGQGLEFLIYFQGNSAPDKSGLPSDRFSAERTGGSVSTLTIQRTQQEDSAVYLCASSFGWMNTEAFFGQGTRLTVV.

V usage is TRBV5-6 and J usage is TRBJ2-6; 7 nucleotides agree with TRBD2. Germline CDR1 is SGHDT and CDR2 is YYEEEE. The CDR3 contains 17 residues. Unmatched junction bases numbered 3, after V lost 0 bases and J lost 0 bases. For the CDR3, the DNA is TGTGCCAGCAGCTTGGCCGGGACTACCTCTGGGGCCAACGTCCTGACTTTC. Protein: CASSLAGTTSGANVLTF. Combining the CDR3 with reference TRBV5-6 and TRBJ2-6 gives the whole variable domain DAGVTQSPTHLIKTRGQQVTLRCSPKSGHDTVSWYQQALGQGPQFIFQYYEEEERQRGNFPDRFSGHQFPNYSSELNVNALLLGDSALYLCASSLAGTTSGANVLTFGAGSRLTVL.

This clone was recorded only once. This sequence joins TRBV27 and TRBJ2-3, with D possibly TRBD2 on 5 matching bases. The CDR3 covers 16 residues. Germline assignment: CDR1 MNHEY and CDR2 SMNVEV (reference sequence). Trimming took 5 bases from V and 2 from J, leaving 17 bases between them. The CDR3 bases are TGTGCCAGCAGTCCCGAGGGTCGAGCGCACACAGATACGCAGTATTTT. It specifies CASSPEGRAHTDTQYF.

The rearrangement uses TRBV3-1 (or the pseudogene TRBV3-2) and TRBJ2-1; 13 positions match TRBD2. Unmatched junction bases numbered 10, after V lost 2 bases and J lost 12 bases. The germline V gene has CDR1 LGHDT and CDR2 YNNKEL (reference sequence). There are 16 residues in the CDR3. The CDR3 protein is CASSQPTSGGVEGQFF. In DNA form, the CDR3 reads TGTGCCAGCAGCCAACCTACTAGCGGGGGGGTCGAGGGGCAGTTCTTC.

Only a few counts were recorded for this clone. Within the sample, other DNA sequences also encode this same CDR3. The chain joins TRBV2 to TRBJ1-1; unclear D gene. The CDR3 is 10 amino acids. The germline V gene has CDR1 SNHLY and CDR2 FYNNEI. V was pared by 8 bases and J by 3 bases, with 4 bases between. CDR3 sequence (DNA): TGTGCCAGCTCTCACACTGAAGCTTTCTTT. It encodes CASSHTEAFF.

This sequence joins TRBV9 and TRBJ2-6; possibly TRBD1 for D (5 bases). V was cut by 0 bases and J by 2 bases, with 6 bases left in between. Germline V gene lookup returns CDR1 SGDLS and CDR2 YYNGEE. The CDR3 is 15 amino acids. This CDR3 is CASSVVRAGANVLTF. The CDR3 nucleotides are TGTGCCAGCAGCGTAGTCAGGGCTGGGGCCAACGTCCTGACTTTC.

The rearrangement joins TRBV19 to TRBJ2-2, with 13 bases aligning to TRBD2. The CDR3 extends over 18 amino acids. The J segment lost 1 base and the V segment lost 5 bases, leaving 7 bases of the junction unmatched. Germline CDR1 and CDR2: LNHDA and SQIVND (reference sequence). CDR3 amino acids: CASSPQGLAGLNTGELFF. CDR3 in DNA: TGTGCCAGTAGTCCCCAGGGACTAGCGGGGCTGAACACCGGGGAGCTGTTTTTT.